This entry describes one T cell receptor beta chain. Its antigen is currently unknown. The sample belongs to a study of T cell responses to AZD1222 COVID-19 vaccine. Trimming stripped 7 bases from V and 10 bases from J, with 22 bases between. The CDR3 sequence is 14 residues long. Germline loops: CDR1 MGHRA, CDR2 YSYEKL. Notes on the study in general: Nearly half of spike-specific TCRs reportedly go after variant regions that carry no mutations.

The repertoire was sequenced with immunoSEQ multiplex PCR; TCRdb's copy has only in-frame clones and lacks some. The data contain about 170,000 clones, around 90% of them singletons. Sequencing was performed on peripheral blood, taken on day 0 of AZD1222 vaccination. This clonotype was obtained from an adult in good health. V gene TRBV4-1 combines with J gene TRBJ1-1, with D unresolved. CDR3 residues: CASTTTRGLYGAFF. The CDR3 bases are TGCGCCAGCACTACCACCCGTGGGCTGTATGGAGCTTTCTTT.